These T cell receptor beta chains were read from a single sample in a study of CD8 T cells in ankylosing spondylitis. From the 5' RACE reads, TCRdb called clonotypes with MiXCR, one entry per CDR3 protein. The sample yields about 390,000 distinct CDR3 sequences, approximately 20% seen once. Source material: blood, either unsorted or a sorted T cell fraction (not recorded which). These receptors were taken from a male donor with ankylosing spondylitis. The CDR3 runs from the conserved cysteine through the conserved F or W. The D gene is left open where the match is weak. Rows may omit the clone size; those that give it use once, few, many or a size class.

clone size: -
D gene: -
V gene: TRBV2
J gene: TRBJ2-2
CDR3 protein: CASTALPTGELFF
CDR3 DNA: TGTGCCAGCACGGCCCTACCCACCGGGGAGCTGTTTTTT

clone size: many
D gene: -
V gene: TRBV5-1
J gene: TRBJ2-7
CDR3 protein: CASSPTGPYEQYF
CDR3 DNA: TGCGCCAGCAGCCCGACGGGGCCCTACGAGCAGTACTTC

clone size: -
D gene: -
V gene: TRBV6-2/TRBV6-3
J gene: TRBJ1-1
CDR3 protein: CASSYSTARGPTEAFF
CDR3 DNA: TGTGCCAGCAGTTACTCTACGGCCCGGGGGCCCACTGAAGCTTTCTTT

clone size: few
D gene: TRBD1
V gene: TRBV4-2
J gene: TRBJ1-4
CDR3 protein: CASSQGTQGIIQEKLFF
CDR3 DNA: TGTGCCAGCAGCCAAGGGACACAGGGGATAATTCAGGAAAAACTGTTTTTT

clone size: -
D gene: -
V gene: TRBV5-5
J gene: TRBJ1-2
CDR3 protein: CASSLLASQYGYTF
CDR3 DNA: TGTGCCAGCAGCCTACTGGCCTCCCAATATGGCTACACCTTC

clone size: -
D gene: TRBD2
V gene: TRBV10-3
J gene: TRBJ2-5
CDR3 protein: CAISDPGGSGRETQYF
CDR3 DNA: TGTGCCATCAGTGACCCTGGTGGTAGCGGGAGGGAGACCCAGTACTTC

clone size: -
D gene: TRBD2
V gene: TRBV20-1
J gene: TRBJ2-1
CDR3 protein: CSARVWIAGRNEQFF
CDR3 DNA: TGCAGTGCTAGAGTGTGGATAGCGGGACGGAATGAGCAGTTCTTC

clone size: -
D gene: -
V gene: TRBV20-1
J gene: TRBJ1-1
CDR3 protein: CSAGDMNTEAFF
CDR3 DNA: TGCAGTGCAGGGGACATGAACACTGAAGCTTTCTTT

clone size: few
D gene: -
V gene: TRBV20-1
J gene: TRBJ1-6
CDR3 protein: CSARTSSYNSPLHF
CDR3 DNA: TGCAGTGCTAGGACGAGCTCCTATAATTCACCCCTCCACTTT

clone size: -
D gene: -
V gene: TRBV7-9
J gene: TRBJ2-6
CDR3 protein: CASMLFWAGANVLTF
CDR3 DNA: TGTGCCAGCATGTTGTTTTGGGCTGGGGCCAACGTCCTGACTTTC

clone size: -
D gene: -
V gene: TRBV11-2
J gene: TRBJ2-1
CDR3 protein: CASSRINYSYNEQFF
CDR3 DNA: TGTGCCAGCAGCCGGATTAACTATTCCTACAATGAGCAGTTCTTC

clone size: few
D gene: -
V gene: TRBV2
J gene: TRBJ1-5
CDR3 protein: CASSEVSGGGQPQHF
CDR3 DNA: TGTGCCAGCAGTGAAGTGAGCGGGGGGGGTCAGCCCCAGCATTTT

clone size: -
D gene: TRBD1
V gene: TRBV29-1
J gene: TRBJ2-2
CDR3 protein: CSVNDRVSGDPGELFF
CDR3 DNA: TGCAGCGTGAACGACAGGGTTTCAGGGGATCCAGGGGAGCTGTTTTTT

clone size: many
D gene: -
V gene: TRBV24-1
J gene: TRBJ2-1
CDR3 protein: CATSDPRGSGSYNEQFF
CDR3 DNA: TGTGCCACCAGTGACCCCAGAGGGTCGGGCTCCTACAATGAGCAGTTCTTC

clone size: -
D gene: TRBD1
V gene: TRBV20-1
J gene: TRBJ2-1
CDR3 protein: CSASRDREVYYSEQFF
CDR3 DNA: TGCAGTGCTAGCCGGGACAGGGAGGTGTACTATTCGGAGCAGTTCTTC

clone size: -
D gene: -
V gene: TRBV7-2
J gene: TRBJ2-4
CDR3 protein: CASSLVQSLNIQYF
CDR3 DNA: TGTGCCAGCAGCTTAGTGCAGTCTTTAAACATTCAGTACTTC

clone size: -
D gene: TRBD2
V gene: TRBV20-1
J gene: TRBJ2-7
CDR3 protein: CSASPLVWTSGSYEQYF
CDR3 DNA: TGCAGTGCTAGCCCCTTGGTCTGGACTAGCGGGAGCTACGAGCAGTACTTC

clone size: many
D gene: -
V gene: TRBV5-1
J gene: TRBJ2-5
CDR3 protein: CASSLVGMQETQYF
CDR3 DNA: TGCGCCAGCAGCTTGGTAGGAATGCAAGAGACCCAGTACTTC

clone size: -
D gene: -
V gene: TRBV11-2
J gene: TRBJ2-7
CDR3 protein: CASSLEDSYGTTTYEQYF
CDR3 DNA: TGTGCCAGCAGCTTAGAGGACAGCTACGGGACGACCACCTACGAGCAGTACTTC

clone size: -
D gene: -
V gene: TRBV2
J gene: TRBJ1-4
CDR3 protein: CAGRRSNEKLFF
CDR3 DNA: TGTGCCGGACGACGGTCAAATGAAAAACTGTTTTTT

clone size: -
D gene: -
V gene: TRBV29-1
J gene: TRBJ1-1
CDR3 protein: CSSDGRGNTEAFF
CDR3 DNA: TGCAGCTCTGACGGCCGCGGGAACACTGAAGCTTTCTTT

clone size: -
D gene: -
V gene: TRBV2
J gene: TRBJ1-2
CDR3 protein: CASRDSGYGYTF
CDR3 DNA: TGTGCCAGCAGGGACAGCGGCTATGGCTACACCTTC

clone size: few
D gene: TRBD1
V gene: TRBV15
J gene: TRBJ2-1
CDR3 protein: CATTRDRDYNEQFF
CDR3 DNA: TGTGCCACCACGAGGGACAGGGACTACAATGAGCAGTTCTTC

clone size: once
D gene: TRBD2
V gene: TRBV13
J gene: TRBJ2-4
CDR3 protein: CASSLGGGRAVPKNIQYF
CDR3 DNA: TGTGCCAGCAGCTTAGGGGGCGGGAGGGCCGTTCCCAAAAACATACAGTACTTC

clone size: few
D gene: TRBD2
V gene: TRBV20-1
J gene: TRBJ2-1
CDR3 protein: CSARGGLAGANEQFF
CDR3 DNA: TGCAGTGCTAGAGGAGGTCTAGCGGGAGCGAATGAGCAGTTCTTC

clone size: -
D gene: -
V gene: TRBV12-3/TRBV12-4
J gene: TRBJ2-1
CDR3 protein: CACDTASIGEQFF
CDR3 DNA: TGTGCCTGCGACACGGCTAGTATCGGTGAGCAGTTCTTC